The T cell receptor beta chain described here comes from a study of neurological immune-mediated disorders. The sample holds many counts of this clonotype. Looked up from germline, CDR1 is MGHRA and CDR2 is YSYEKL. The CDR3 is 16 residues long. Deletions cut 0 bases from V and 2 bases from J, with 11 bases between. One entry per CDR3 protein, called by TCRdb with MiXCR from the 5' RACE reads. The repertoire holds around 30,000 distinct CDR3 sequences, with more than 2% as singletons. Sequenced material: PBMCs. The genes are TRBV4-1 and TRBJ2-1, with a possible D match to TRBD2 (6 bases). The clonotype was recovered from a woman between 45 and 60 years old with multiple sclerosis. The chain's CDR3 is CASSQEFAGPYNEQFF. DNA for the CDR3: TGCGCCAGCAGCCAAGAATTCGCGGGACCCTACAATGAGCAGTTCTTC.